One sample yielded the 17 T cell receptor beta chains listed below, sequenced in a study of T-cell memory formation after mild COVID-19 (dated by TCRdb to about 2021). Libraries came from 5' RACE. Instrument used: Illumina NovaSeq 6000. Clones were called with MiXCR by TCRdb after fastp trimmed the public reads at Q25, and only in-frame beta chains were retained. Every entry covers one CDR3 protein and lists the most common genes and DNA from its rows. The sample yields 470,000 or so distinct CDR3 sequences; around a quarter were counted once. The ten largest clones represent 12% of the sample. Sequences were obtained from PBMCs or a T cell subset sorted from them (not recorded which). These receptors were taken from an adult woman who had mild COVID-19 (a few samples of this study predate the infection). The sample titles of this study are shuffled in the database, so cell type and time point are left out; the donor was told from shared clones.

This clonotype appeared a few times. The V and J genes are TRBV4-1 and TRBJ2-1, with D perhaps TRBD1 or TRBD2 (5 bases each). Trimming stripped 6 bases from V and 0 bases from J, with 15 bases between. The germline gives CDR1 MGHRA, CDR2 YSYEKL. The CDR3 contains 16 residues. DNA of the CDR3: TGCGCCAGCAGGCCCTACGGGGCGACCTCCTACAATGAGCAGTTCTTC. Its protein is CASRPYGATSYNEQFF.

This clonotype was counted a few times. The chain uses TRBV24-1 and TRBJ2-3; D remains ambiguous. In germline, CDR1 is KGHDR, CDR2 SFDVKD. The CDR3 is 11 residues long. V was trimmed by 7 bases and J by 3 bases, leaving 4 bases between them. The DNA of the CDR3 is TGTGCCACCAGGGAGACAGATACGCAGTATTTT. This codes for CATRETDTQYF.

The chain couples TRBV3-1 to TRBJ2-1; 9 positions match TRBD2. The CDR3 totals 18 residues. Trimming removed 0 bases from V and 7 bases from J; junction bases left unmatched: 13. Germline V gene sequence: CDR1 LGHDT, CDR2 YNNKEL (reference sequence). DNA of the CDR3: TGTGCCAGCAGCCAAGAGGGGGTGCTAGCGGGGTTATGGAATGAGCAGTTCTTC. Its protein is CASSQEGVLAGLWNEQFF.

The chain combines TRBV20-1 with TRBJ2-1; D perhaps matches TRBD2 (5 bases). This CDR3 contains 13 residues. Trimming stripped 3 bases from V and 5 bases from J, with 11 bases between. In germline, CDR1 is DFQATT, CDR2 SNEGSKA (reference sequence). The DNA for the CDR3 is TGCAGTGCTAGCGGGATTAGAGACAATGAGCAGTTCTTC. It encodes CSASGIRDNEQFF.

The J gene is TRBJ2-3, the V gene TRBV23-1; D is undetermined. TRBV23-1 is an open reading frame, and its role is uncertain. Deletions cut 0 bases from V and 6 bases from J, with 7 bases between. The CDR3 is 13 residues long. In DNA form, the CDR3 reads TGCGCCAGCAGTCAATCGACTCCGGATACGCAGTATTTT. Translation: CASSQSTPDTQYF.

V usage is TRBV9 and J usage is TRBJ2-2, with unresolved D. Trimming took 0 bases from V and 4 from J, leaving 4 bases between them. Looked up from germline, CDR1 is SGDLS and CDR2 is YYNGEE. This CDR3 region has 13 residues. CDR3 nucleotides: TGTGCCAGCAGCGTAGATGTCACCGGGGAGCTGTTTTTT. It encodes CASSVDVTGELFF.

This clonotype was counted between two and nine times. The rearrangement uses TRBV4-3 and TRBJ2-6; TRBD1 agrees at 10 bases. Germline trimming cut 4 bases from V and 1 base from J; bases unmatched to any gene: 7. Per the germline V gene, CDR1 is LGHNA and CDR2 is YSLEER. This CDR3 is 18 amino acids long. In nucleotides, the CDR3 is TGCGCCAGCAGCCGAGCCGGGACAGGGGTTTCTGGGGCCAACGTCCTGACTTTC. Encoded protein: CASSRAGTGVSGANVLTF.

In its sample, this clonotype was seen a few times. The genes are TRBV9 and TRBJ1-4; D might be TRBD1 (6 bases). V lost 4 bases and J 5 bases, leaving 15 bases between the germline ends. This CDR3 has 15 residues. CDR1 SGDLS and CDR2 YYNGEE come from the germline V gene. The CDR3 nucleotides read TGTGCCAGCAGCTTAGTTGCGGGACAAAATGAAAAACTGTTTTTT. Translating gives CASSLVAGQNEKLFF.

J is TRBJ2-7 and V is TRBV25-1, with D tentatively TRBD1 (6 bases). Germline V CDR1 and CDR2: MGHDK, SYGVNS. The CDR3 sequence is 11 residues long. Trimming removed 8 bases at V and 3 bases at J, with 8 bases between. CDR3 sequence (DNA): TGTGCCAGCGGACAGAACTACGAGCAGTACTTC. It encodes CASGQNYEQYF.

The chain has TRBV5-1 and TRBJ2-5; D is undetermined. The germline V gene encodes CDR1 SGHRS and CDR2 YFSETQ. This CDR3 comprises 12 residues. Trimming pared 5 bases from V and 0 bases from J, leaving 5 bases between. CDR3 coding DNA: TGCGCCAGCAGGCCTGACCAAGAGACCCAGTACTTC. Translated: CASRPDQETQYF.

In this sample, this clonotype turned up a few times. The chain combines TRBV11-2 with TRBJ2-3, with D unresolved. Germline CDR1 reads SGHAT; CDR2 reads FQNNGV. Trimming cost V 3 bases and J 2 bases, with 9 bases left between them. The CDR3 runs to 14 residues. In nucleotides, the CDR3 is TGTGCCAGCAGCTTTATCAGTAACACAGATACGCAGTATTTT. Amino acids: CASSFISNTDTQYF. Full variable domain (rest looked up from reference TRBV11-2 and TRBJ2-3): EAGVAQSPRYKIIEKRQSVAFWCNPISGHATLYWYQQILGQGPKLLIQFQNNGVVDDSQLPKDRFSAERLKGVDSTLKIQPAKLEDSAVYLCASSFISNTDTQYFGPGTRLTVL.

This clonotype appeared once. V gene TRBV20-1 combines with J gene TRBJ2-3; D is possibly TRBD1 or TRBD2 (5 bases each). The CDR3 is 15 amino acids. Deletions cut 1 base from V and 3 bases from J, with 14 bases between. Looked up from germline, CDR1 is DFQATT and CDR2 is SNEGSKA (reference sequence). The CDR3 here is CSARAHGAGTDTQYF. The CDR3 region has the DNA TGCAGTGCTAGAGCCCACGGGGCAGGGACAGATACGCAGTATTTT.

The table lists this clonotype with a few counts. The chain couples TRBV2 to TRBJ2-1; possible D gene TRBD2, 6 bases. V was shortened by 6 bases and J by 9 bases, with 21 bases between the two germline ends. There are 15 residues in the CDR3. Germline V lookup: CDR1 SNHLY, CDR2 FYNNEI. CDR3 in DNA: TGTGCCAGCAGAGCGACGACAAGCATGGGGGGTGAGCAGTTCTTC. This sequence encodes CASRATTSMGGEQFF. Variable domain in full (rest from reference TRBV2 and TRBJ2-1): EPEVTQTPSHQVTQMGQEVILRCVPISNHLYFYWYRQILGQKVEFLVSFYNNEISEKSEIFDDQFSVERPDGSNFTLKIRSTKLEDSAMYFCASRATTSMGGEQFFGPGTRLTVL.

This rearrangement joins TRBV19 to TRBJ2-1; TRBD1 matches 9 bases. The CDR3 is 17 amino acids. The trim removed 7 bases at V and 8 bases at J, leaving 18 bases unmatched. The germline gives CDR1 LNHDA, CDR2 SQIVND (reference sequence). CDR3 protein: CASKPRGRGTGSDEQFF. The CDR3, as DNA: TGTGCCAGTAAGCCCCGGGGGCGCGGGACAGGGAGCGATGAGCAGTTCTTC. Full variable domain (outside the CDR3, taken from reference TRBV19 and TRBJ2-1): DGGITQSPKYLFRKEGQNVTLSCEQNLNHDAMYWYRQDPGQGLRLIYYSQIVNDFQKGDIAEGYSVSREKKESFPLTVTSAQKNPTAFYLCASKPRGRGTGSDEQFFGPGTRLTVL.

This clonotype was seen a few times. V gene TRBV7-3 combines with J gene TRBJ2-2; D gene unclear. The V and J ends lost 3 bases and 10 bases respectively, with 12 bases between them. The CDR3 extends over 13 amino acids. From germline, CDR1 is SGHTA and CDR2 FQGTGA. The CDR3 reads CASSFGPSPELFF. The CDR3 nucleotides read TGTGCCAGCAGCTTTGGTCCTTCACCGGAGCTGTTTTTT.

This clonotype occurred a few times. This chain uses TRBV12-3 or TRBV12-4 with TRBJ1-2; D uncertain. V lost 0 bases, J lost 4 bases, and 3 bases lay in between. This CDR3 is 12 amino acids long. The CDR3 DNA reads TGTGCCAGCAGTTTAGCCACCTATGGCTACACCTTC. It specifies CASSLATYGYTF.

The sample holds a few counts of this clonotype. This chain connects TRBV28 to TRBJ1-3; D not certain. Trimming removed 7 bases from V and 0 bases from J, with 7 bases in between. CDR3 length equals 13 residues. From germline, CDR1 is MDHEN and CDR2 SYDVKM. CDR3 protein: CASTAYSGNTIYF. CDR3 sequence (DNA): TGTGCCAGCACCGCCTACTCTGGAAACACCATATATTTT.